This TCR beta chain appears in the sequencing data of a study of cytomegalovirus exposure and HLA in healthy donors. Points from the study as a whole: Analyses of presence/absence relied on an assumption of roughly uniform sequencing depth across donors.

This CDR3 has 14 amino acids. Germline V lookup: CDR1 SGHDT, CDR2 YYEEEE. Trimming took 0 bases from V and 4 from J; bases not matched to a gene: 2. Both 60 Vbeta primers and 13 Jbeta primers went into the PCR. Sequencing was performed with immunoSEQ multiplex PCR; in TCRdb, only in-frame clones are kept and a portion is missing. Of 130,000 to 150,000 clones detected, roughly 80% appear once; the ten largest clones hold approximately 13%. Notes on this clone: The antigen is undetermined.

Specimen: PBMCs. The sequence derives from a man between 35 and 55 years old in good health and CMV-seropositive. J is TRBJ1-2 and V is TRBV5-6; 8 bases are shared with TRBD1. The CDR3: CASSLVDRGYGYTF. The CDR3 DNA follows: TGTGCCAGCAGCTTGGTCGACAGGGGCTATGGCTACACCTTC. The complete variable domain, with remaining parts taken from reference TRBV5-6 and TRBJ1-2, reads DAGVTQSPTHLIKTRGQQVTLRCSPKSGHDTVSWYQQALGQGPQFIFQYYEEEERQRGNFPDRFSGHQFPNYSSELNVNALLLGDSALYLCASSLVDRGYGYTFGSGTRLTVV.